The 26 T cell receptor beta chains in this list originate from one sample, sequenced in a study of OX40 agonist ivuxolimab in advanced cancers. Assay: immunoSEQ multiplex PCR; the TCRdb copy retains only in-frame clones and omits some. Of tens of thousands of clones listed, approximately 90% were seen once; the top ten hold over 0.35%. The sample was CD4+ or CD8+ T cells sorted from blood, taken in a trial of the OX40 agonist ivuxolimab. The source is an adult with an advanced solid tumor such as melanoma, head and neck, liver or kidney cancer.

This clone was found once. This rearrangement joins TRBV5-1 to TRBJ2-5, with 13 bases lining up with TRBD2. This CDR3 is 22 amino acids long. Per the germline V gene, CDR1 is SGHRS and CDR2 is YFSETQ. V gave up 4 bases and J gave up 5 bases; unmatched junction bases: 26. Here the CDR3 DNA reads TGCGCCAGCAGCCTTGGACTAGCGGGAGCAAGGGTAGTTGGGAAACAAGTGGAGACCCAGTACTTC. Residues: CASSLGLAGARVVGKQVETQYF.

This sequence joins TRBV5-4 and TRBJ2-7, with TRBD2 as a possible D gene (5 bases). The CDR3 totals 12 residues. Germline V gene sequence: CDR1 SGHNT, CDR2 YYREEE (reference sequence). Trimming left V 0 bases short and J 7 bases short, with 8 bases between. This CDR3 is CASSLGRREQYF. The CDR3 DNA reads TGTGCCAGCAGCTTGGGAAGGAGGGAGCAGTACTTC.

This clone has only one observation. The chain carries TRBV5-1 and TRBJ2-2; D might be TRBD1 (6 bases). V lost 0 bases and J 0 bases, leaving 9 bases between the germline ends. This CDR3 is 16 amino acids long. In germline, CDR1 is SGHRS, CDR2 YFSETQ. In DNA form, the CDR3 reads TGCGCCAGCAGCTTGGGGGACAACACGAACACCGGGGAGCTGTTTTTT. This gives the protein CASSLGDNTNTGELFF.

The chain couples TRBV2 to TRBJ1-2; D is unresolved. CDR3 length: 14 residues. Trimming took 6 bases from V and 7 from J, leaving 18 bases between them. Germline values: CDR1 SNHLY, CDR2 FYNNEI. The CDR3 DNA follows: TGTGCCAGCAGCCCTAACAGTCAAGCAGGTGGCTACACCTTC. The encoded protein is CASSPNSQAGGYTF.

V usage is TRBV5-4 and J usage is TRBJ2-1; the match to TRBD2 covers 12 bases. Trimming took 0 bases from V and 6 from J; bases not matched to a gene: 4. The CDR3 is 16 amino acids. Germline V gene lookup returns CDR1 SGHNT and CDR2 YYREEE (reference sequence). The CDR3 DNA follows: TGTGCCAGCAGCTTGGGACTAGCGGGAGCGCGCAATGAGCAGTTCTTC. Translating gives CASSLGLAGARNEQFF.

J is TRBJ1-1 and V is TRBV11-3, with TRBD1 identical over 8 bases. With 4 bases clipped from V and 4 bases from J, the junction kept 8 bases outside the gene matches. Germline-derived CDR1 and CDR2 are SGHNT and YENEEA. The CDR3 extends over 15 amino acids. CDR3 DNA sequence: TGTGCCAGCAGCTCACAAGGACAGGGCGGCACTGAAGCTTTCTTT. It specifies CASSSQGQGGTEAFF. Drawing the rest from reference TRBV11-3 and TRBJ1-1, the complete variable domain is EAGVVQSPRYKIIEKKQPVAFWCNPISGHNTLYWYLQNLGQGPELLIRYENEEAVDDSQLPKDRFSAERLKGVDSTLKIQPAELGDSAVYLCASSSQGQGGTEAFFGQGTRLTVV.

The rearrangement joins TRBV30 to TRBJ1-1; D uncertain. Germline-derived CDR1 and CDR2 are GTSNPN and SVGIG (reference sequence). This CDR3 has 13 residues. The ends were cut back, 8 bases at V and 1 base at J, with 14 bases in the middle. CDR3 sequence (DNA): TGTGCCGGAGGGCGGGAAGGGAACACTGAAGCTTTCTTT. It codes for CAGGREGNTEAFF.

There are a few counts of this clone. CDR3 DNA: TGTGCCAGCAGCTTTGACCGGCTCTCCTACGAGCAGTACTTC. Translated, it gives CASSFDRLSYEQYF. The chain has TRBV7-9 and TRBJ2-7; D is unresolved. In germline, CDR1 is SEHNR, CDR2 FQNEAQ (reference sequence). This CDR3 comprises 14 residues. V shed 3 bases and J shed 0 bases, with 9 bases lying between them.

The chain joins TRBV2 to TRBJ1-5, with TRBD1 identical over 8 bases. This CDR3 is 14 amino acids long. The germline V gene has CDR1 SNHLY and CDR2 FYNNEI. J gave up 4 bases and V 7 bases, and 6 bases lay outside the gene matches. This CDR3 is CASKEQGVNQPQHF. Here the CDR3 DNA reads TGTGCCAGCAAGGAACAGGGGGTAAATCAGCCCCAGCATTTT.

The chain joins TRBV12-5 to TRBJ2-3, with 8 nucleotides matching TRBD1. Germline CDR1 LGHNT, CDR2 FRNRAP. V gave up 6 bases and J gave up 4 bases; unmatched junction bases: 6. CDR3 length: 14 residues. In nucleotides, the CDR3 is TGTGCTAGTGGCTCTGACAGGGGCCCAGATACGCAGTATTTT. Translation: CASGSDRGPDTQYF.

The rearrangement joins TRBV18 to TRBJ2-7, with D possibly being TRBD1 (5 bases). CDR1 is KGHSH, CDR2 LQKENI, per germline. The CDR3 length is 14 residues. Trimming shortened V by 3 bases and J by 1 base, and 10 bases separated the two germline ends. The CDR3 protein is CASSPGQESYEQYF. CDR3 DNA: TGTGCCAGCTCACCGGGGCAGGAATCCTACGAGCAGTACTTC.

The V gene is TRBV9, the J gene TRBJ1-2; no clear D. Germline V gene sequence: CDR1 SGDLS, CDR2 YYNGEE. V was pared by 0 bases and J by 8 bases, with 11 bases between. The CDR3 spans 13 residues. CDR3 nucleotide sequence: TGTGCCAGCAGCGTAGAGAGATGGGGAGGCTACACCTTC. Its protein product is CASSVERWGGYTF.

The rearrangement links TRBV9 to TRBJ2-1; a weak D match, TRBD2 (5 bases). CDR1 and CDR2 from the germline V gene are SGDLS and YYNGEE. The CDR3 extends over 12 amino acids. The V end was cut by 7 bases, the J end by 0 bases, with 5 bases between. For the CDR3, the DNA is TGTGCCAGCGGGAGCTCCTACAATGAGCAGTTCTTC. Encoded protein: CASGSSYNEQFF.

The V and J genes are TRBV7-9 and TRBJ1-2, with D uncertain. The CDR3 consists of 15 residues. Germline values: CDR1 SEHNR, CDR2 FQNEAQ (reference sequence). Trimming left V 5 bases short and J 3 bases short, with 16 bases between. CDR3: CASSRDFYSDYGYTF. In nucleotides, the CDR3 is TGTGCCAGCAGCAGGGATTTTTACAGCGACTATGGCTACACCTTC.

The V call is TRBV10-3, the J call TRBJ1-6; 9 positions match TRBD1. Germline CDR1 and CDR2: ENHRY and SYGVKD. V dropped 6 bases and J dropped 7; count of bases not matched to a gene: 4. CDR3 length: 14 amino acids. The CDR3 loop is CAISQGQGNSPLHF. CDR3 nucleotides: TGTGCCATCAGCCAGGGACAGGGAAATTCACCCCTCCACTTT.

This chain joins TRBV11-2 and TRBJ1-1; D gene ambiguous. The CDR3 extends over 14 amino acids. In germline, CDR1 is SGHAT, CDR2 FQNNGV. Between the trimmed V and J ends, which lost 5 bases and 0 bases, there was a span of 10 bases. The DNA of the CDR3 is TGTGCCAGCAGCCCCAGATACATGAACACTGAAGCTTTCTTT. Translation: CASSPRYMNTEAFF.

The chain joins TRBV5-1 to TRBJ2-4; 7 bases fit TRBD1. The germline V gene has CDR1 SGHRS and CDR2 YFSETQ. V trimming: 1 base; J trimming: 6 bases; junction bases outside the gene matches: 7. This CDR3 is built from 15 residues. CDR3: CASSLYREGANIQYF. The DNA for the CDR3 is TGCGCCAGCAGCTTGTACAGAGAGGGGGCAAACATTCAGTACTTC.

V is TRBV6-5 and J is TRBJ2-1, with D tentatively TRBD1 (5 bases). The ends were cut back, 6 bases at V and 3 bases at J, with 15 bases in the middle. This CDR3 has 15 amino acids. Germline V gene data show CDR1 as MNHEY and CDR2 as SVGAGI. The CDR3 here is CASRRSGQGYNEQFF. Here the CDR3 DNA reads TGTGCCAGCAGGCGTTCGGGTCAGGGCTACAATGAGCAGTTCTTC.

V is TRBV30 and J is TRBJ2-7; unclear D gene. The V end was cut by 5 bases, the J end by 0 bases, with 8 bases between. The germline CDR1 and CDR2 sequences are GTSNPN and SVGIG (reference sequence). CDR3 length: 12 amino acids. CDR3 loop: CAWARSSYEQYF. The CDR3 DNA follows: TGTGCCTGGGCCAGGAGCTCCTACGAGCAGTACTTC.

The gene calls are TRBV10-3 and TRBJ1-5; D uncertain. The CDR3 length is 14 residues. The V end was cut by 0 bases, the J end by 4 bases, with 7 bases between. Germline V CDR1 and CDR2: ENHRY, SYGVKD. Written as DNA, the CDR3 is TGTGCCATCAGTGAGTCGGCCGGGAATCAGCCCCAGCATTTT. Residues: CAISESAGNQPQHF.

The V and J genes are TRBV5-1 and TRBJ1-2; 7 nucleotides agree with TRBD1. CDR1 is SGHRS, CDR2 YFSETQ, per germline. The length of the CDR3 is 15 residues. J gave up 0 bases and V 2 bases, and 4 bases lay outside the gene matches. CDR3 region: CASSLKQGTNYGYTF. In nucleotides, the CDR3 is TGCGCCAGCAGCTTAAAACAGGGGACTAACTATGGCTACACCTTC.

This chain links TRBV18 with TRBJ1-5, with 7 bases fitting TRBD1. CDR3 length: 15 residues. V gave up 3 bases and J gave up 6 bases; unmatched junction bases: 8. Germline V gene lookup returns CDR1 KGHSH and CDR2 LQKENI. CDR3 nucleotides: TGTGCCAGCTCACCGTCTACAGGGGATATTCAGCCCCAGCATTTT. It specifies CASSPSTGDIQPQHF. The whole variable domain, remainder taken from reference TRBV18 and TRBJ1-5, is NAGVMQNPRHLVRRRGQEARLRCSPMKGHSHVYWYRQLPEEGLKFMVYLQKENIIDESGMPKERFSAEFPKEGPSILRIQQVVRGDSAAYFCASSPSTGDIQPQHFGDGTRLSIL.

V usage is TRBV14 and J usage is TRBJ2-2, with D uncertain. The germline V and J ends were trimmed by 3 bases and 6 bases, with 8 bases remaining between them. Germline V lookup: CDR1 SGHDN, CDR2 FVKESK. CDR3 size: 13 residues. In DNA, the CDR3 is TGTGCCAGCAGCCAGGTATACGCCGGGGAGCTGTTTTTT. Protein product: CASSQVYAGELFF.

This clone is a singleton in its sample. The chain employs TRBV7-9 and TRBJ2-2; 7 nucleotides line up with TRBD2. J was trimmed by 3 bases and V by 3 bases; bases with no gene match: 4. The CDR3 extends over 15 amino acids. Germline V lookup: CDR1 SEHNR, CDR2 FQNEAQ (reference sequence). This CDR3 reads CASSFGGSDTGELFF. CDR3 bases: TGTGCCAGCAGCTTTGGCGGGAGTGACACCGGGGAGCTGTTTTTT.

The V gene is TRBV19, the J gene TRBJ1-2; no definite D call. V was clipped by 6 bases and J by 2 bases, with 7 bases between them. CDR1 is LNHDA, CDR2 SQIVND, per germline (reference sequence). CDR3 length equals 12 residues. The CDR3: CASSPRNYGYTF. CDR3 DNA: TGTGCCAGTAGCCCCCGGAACTATGGCTACACCTTC.

The gene calls are TRBV5-4 and TRBJ1-1; D not resolved. Trimming pared 4 bases from V and 6 bases from J, leaving 16 bases between. CDR3 size: 14 residues. Germline CDR1 reads SGHNT; CDR2 reads YYREEE (reference sequence). CDR3 region: CASSLPGRRAEAFF. CDR3 nucleotide sequence: TGTGCCAGCAGCCTCCCCGGCCGGAGGGCTGAAGCTTTCTTT.